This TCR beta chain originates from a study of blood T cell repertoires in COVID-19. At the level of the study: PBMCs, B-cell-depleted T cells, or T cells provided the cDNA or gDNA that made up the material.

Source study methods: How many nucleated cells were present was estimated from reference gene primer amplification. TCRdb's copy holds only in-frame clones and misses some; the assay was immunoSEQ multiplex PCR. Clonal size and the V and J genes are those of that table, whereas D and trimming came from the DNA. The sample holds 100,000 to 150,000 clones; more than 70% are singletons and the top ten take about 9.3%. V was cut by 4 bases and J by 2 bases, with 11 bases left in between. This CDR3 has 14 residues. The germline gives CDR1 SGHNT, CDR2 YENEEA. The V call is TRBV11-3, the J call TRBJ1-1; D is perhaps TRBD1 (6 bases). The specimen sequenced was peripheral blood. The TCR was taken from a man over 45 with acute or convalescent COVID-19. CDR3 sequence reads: CASSWSQGNTEAFF. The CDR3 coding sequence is TGTGCCAGCAGCTGGTCACAGGGAAACACTGAAGCTTTCTTT.